This TCR beta chain was observed in a study of blood T cell repertoires in COVID-19 (TCRdb year 2020). With respect to the entire study: The collaborator samples originated in the United States, Italy and Spain and spanned the acute and convalescent phases of COVID-19. The repertoires were released in a freely available public database meant as a resource for research on the immune response to SARS-CoV-2. Deeply sampled blood TCRbeta repertoires from subjects exposed to, actively infected with, or recovered from COVID-19 were included in the dataset. The samples were drawn from two sources: the first 160 participants of the ongoing ImmuneRACE study, and 950 to 1,500 subjects contributed by 6 global collaborators. Where available, HLA class I and class II types were taken from metadata supplied by the sample provider and were not determined by assay-based typing. A de-identified subject ID, COVID-19 status, age in years and sex were almost always included in the sample metadata. The prospective study material was composed of cDNA or gDNA derived from T cells, B-cell-depleted T cells, or PBMCs. The paper as a whole reports these results and caveats: The quantity of clinical and demographic metadata differed by source and by participant and was supplied without curation.

V lost 1 base and J lost 1 base; the stretch between them is 11 bases long. For CDR1 and CDR2, the germline V gene (reference sequence) lists LNHDA and SQIVND. Taken from cysteine to phenylalanine, the CDR3 has 15 residues. The only DNA kept is the CDR3, 45 bases in frame from the first base. Each collaborating institution followed its own protocols to collect whole blood in K2EDTA tubes. For TCRbeta analysis, collaborators shipped samples as frozen whole blood, isolated PBMCs, or DNA extracted from either of those sample types. TCRbeta CDR3 regions were amplified from genomic DNA by means of the immunoSEQ Assay, a bias-controlled multiplex PCR. Per the authors' processing: Nucleated cell counts per sample were estimated from amplification of reference gene primers within the assay. Sequence reads were collapsed and filtered to measure the absolute abundance of every unique TCRbeta CDR3 rearrangement. Productive Simpson clonality was computed per sample as the square root of Simpson's diversity index over productive rearrangements. TCRdb took this table from immuneACCESS and kept in-frame rearrangements with V and J called. Such tables lack part of the clones; where checked against another copy, unresolved V genes explain under half of the gap, and the rest is unexplained. That table is the source of V, J and clone size, and D and trimming were worked out from the DNA. The sample yields over 75,000 clones; 80% to 90% were counted once. 5% to 5.5% of the sample rests with the top ten.

A single count supports this clone. The antigen it binds to is not known. There are no base qualities to consult, and no much larger clone falls within one base. The sequenced sample was peripheral blood. The chain was built from TRBV19 and TRBJ2-7; TRBD1 is possibly the D segment (5 matching bases). This clonotype was obtained from an elderly woman with active COVID-19. DNA sequence: TGTGCCAGTAGTATAGGACAGCAGAATTCCTACGAGCAGTACTTC. The translation is CASSIGQQNSYEQYF.